These 5 T cell receptor beta chains share one sample of origin, sequenced in a study of cytomegalovirus exposure and HLA in healthy donors. The table came from immunoSEQ multiplex PCR; TCRdb's copy has only in-frame clones and leaves some out. The sample holds about 64,000 clones, roughly 96% seen once. The specimen was PBMCs. These receptor sequences come from a woman between 18 and 29 years old in good health and CMV-seropositive.

The chain is built from TRBV7-6 and TRBJ2-3; perhaps TRBD1 as D (6 bases). The V gene lost 5 bases and the J gene lost 10 bases, with 16 bases spanning the gap. The CDR3 extends over 13 amino acids. Germline V gene sequence: CDR1 SGHVS, CDR2 FNYEAQ. This chain's CDR3 is CASSGSTGHPQYF. The DNA for the CDR3 is TGTGCCAGCAGCGGTAGCACAGGGCATCCGCAGTATTTT.

The chain links TRBV9 to TRBJ2-2, with no clear D. CDR1 is SGDLS, CDR2 YYNGEE, per germline. The CDR3 consists of 13 residues. V lost 3 bases to trimming and J lost 1 base, with 4 bases between them. The CDR3 coding sequence is TGTGCCAGCAGCGGACAGAACACCGGGGAGCTGTTTTTT. It yields the protein CASSGQNTGELFF.

The chain carries TRBV5-4 and TRBJ2-1; 10 nucleotides agree with TRBD2. CDR1 and CDR2 from the germline V gene are SGHNT and YYREEE (reference sequence). This CDR3 is 15 amino acids long. The ends lost 9 bases at V and 7 bases at J; junction bases unmatched: 13. CDR3 nucleotide sequence: TGTGCCACCAATGGAGGGGCTAGCGGGGGAAATGAGCAGTTCTTC. Translated: CATNGGASGGNEQFF.

The chain has TRBV29-1 and TRBJ2-1; 11 nucleotides agree with TRBD2. This CDR3 contains 16 residues. Trimming at V came to 7 bases and at J to 8 bases, leaving 16 bases not matched to a gene. Germline loops: CDR1 SQVTM, CDR2 ANQGSEA. The CDR3 is CSAPHHSGRVLDEQFF. The CDR3 nucleotides read TGCAGCGCCCCCCATCATAGCGGGAGGGTCTTGGATGAGCAGTTCTTC.

This chain uses TRBV27 with TRBJ2-2, with 7 bases lining up with TRBD2. V lost 4 bases, J lost 1 base, and 6 bases stayed unmatched. The CDR3 runs 16 residues. The germline V gene has CDR1 MNHEY and CDR2 SMNVEV (reference sequence). The CDR3 is CASSWVGGGNTGELFF. The CDR3 region has the DNA TGTGCCAGCAGTTGGGTTGGCGGGGGGAACACCGGGGAGCTGTTTTTT.